The source of this T cell receptor (beta chain) is a study of T cells in Graves' hyperthyroidism and ophthalmopathy. A few counts support this clonotype. Fresh peripheral blood, under 13 ml, yielded the PBMCs. This CDR3 spans 15 amino acids. Germline CDR1 SGHTA, CDR2 FQGNSA. The germline V and J ends were trimmed by 2 bases and 4 bases, with 12 bases remaining between them. RNA transcripts yielded amplified TCR beta CDR3 regions. Carried out on the TCR CDR3, a first-round RT-PCR used the HTBI primer set. From the multiplex PCR reads, TCRdb called clonotypes with MiXCR, one entry per CDR3 protein. The sample lists 130,000 to 150,000 distinct CDR3 sequences, roughly a fifth occurring once.

What was sequenced was blood. The chain joins TRBV7-2 to TRBJ1-3; possibly TRBD1 for D (5 bases). The clonotype originates from a woman aged 50 to 60 with Graves' hyperthyroidism that later progressed to Graves' ophthalmopathy. The CDR3 bases are TGTGCCAGCAGCTTAACAGGTGACACAGGAAACACCATATATTTT. Residues: CASSLTGDTGNTIYF. The full variable domain, completed using reference TRBV7-2 and TRBJ1-3, is GAGVSQSPSNKVTEKGKDVELRCDPISGHTALYWYRQSLGQGLEFLIYFQGNSAPDKSGLPSDRFSAERTGGSVSTLTIQRTQQEDSAVYLCASSLTGDTGNTIYFGEGSWLTVV.